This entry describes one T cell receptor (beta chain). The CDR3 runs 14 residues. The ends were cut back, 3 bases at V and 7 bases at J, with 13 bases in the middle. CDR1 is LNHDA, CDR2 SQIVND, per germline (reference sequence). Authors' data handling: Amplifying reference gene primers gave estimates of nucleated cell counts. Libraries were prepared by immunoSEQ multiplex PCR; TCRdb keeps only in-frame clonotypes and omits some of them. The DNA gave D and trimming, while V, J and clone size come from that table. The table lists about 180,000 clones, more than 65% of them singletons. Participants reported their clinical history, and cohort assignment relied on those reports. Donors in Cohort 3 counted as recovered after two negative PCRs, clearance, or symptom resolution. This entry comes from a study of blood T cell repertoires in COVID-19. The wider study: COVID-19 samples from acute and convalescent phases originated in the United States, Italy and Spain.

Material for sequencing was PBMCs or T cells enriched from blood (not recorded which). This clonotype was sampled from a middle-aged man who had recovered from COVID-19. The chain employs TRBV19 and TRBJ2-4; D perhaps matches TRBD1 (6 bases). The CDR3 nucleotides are TGTGCCAGTAGTATCCAGGGGCTTGTGAACATTCAGTACTTC. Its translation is CASSIQGLVNIQYF. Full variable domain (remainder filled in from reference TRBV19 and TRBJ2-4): DGGITQSPKYLFRKEGQNVTLSCEQNLNHDAMYWYRQDPGQGLRLIYYSQIVNDFQKGDIAEGYSVSREKKESFPLTVTSAQKNPTAFYLCASSIQGLVNIQYFGAGTRLSVL.